Following are 3 T cell receptor beta chains from one sample sequenced in a study of T cell repertoires in cytomegalovirus infection. One entry per CDR3 protein, called by TCRdb with MiXCR from the reads. The sample shows about a million distinct CDR3 sequences, around 29% of them seen only once. These receptors have no known antigen. The sample was cultured CD8+ T cells from PBMCs, taken from culture after CMV antigen stimulation. All receptors come from a human donor in good health (CMV status not recorded). Some clones in this sample may be carry-over from other donors' samples.

This clonotype has just a few counts. The V call is TRBV24-1, the J call TRBJ2-1; the D gene is possibly TRBD2 (5 bases). Germline loops: CDR1 KGHDR, CDR2 SFDVKD. The CDR3 is 15 amino acids. V lost 5 bases and J lost 3, with 13 bases in between. This chain's CDR3 is CATSGASSSYNEQFF. The CDR3 DNA follows: TGTGCCACCAGTGGGGCATCTAGCAGCTACAATGAGCAGTTCTTC.

This clonotype is categorized as medium-sized. The chain recombines TRBV7-6 with TRBJ2-2, with unresolved D. Trimming took 9 bases from V and 6 from J, leaving 11 bases between them. This CDR3 has 12 residues. Germline loops: CDR1 SGHVS, CDR2 FNYEAQ. CDR3 nucleotide sequence: TGTGCCAGTAGTCCTCGTCCCGGGGAGCTGTTTTTT. Translating gives CASSPRPGELFF.

This rearrangement joins TRBV6-5 to TRBJ2-7, with D possibly being TRBD1 or TRBD2 (5 bases each). The V end was cut by 8 bases, the J end by 4 bases, with 18 bases between. Germline assignment: CDR1 MNHEY and CDR2 SVGAGI. CDR3 length: 14 amino acids. This CDR3 reads CASGDGTALYEQYF. In DNA, the CDR3 is TGTGCCAGCGGAGACGGGACGGCGTTATACGAGCAGTACTTC.